These 12 T cell receptor beta chains originate from one sample sequenced in a study of siplizumab effects on memory and regulatory T cells (dated by TCRdb to the late 2010s). Library method: the immunoSEQ multiplex PCR assay. This is the immuneACCESS table as TCRdb keeps it, with only in-frame sequences that have V and J called. A part of the clones is gone; compared with another copy, unresolved V genes explain less than half, and the rest is unexplained. Within this sample are 70,000 to 95,000 clones, with 70% to 90% of them counted one time only. 15% of the sample rests with the top ten. Source material: CD4+ T cells sorted from blood. The receptors derive from a human donor in good health.

The V call is TRBV4-3, the J call TRBJ2-2, with D unclear. Germline CDR1 LGHNA, CDR2 YSLEER. Trimming pared 1 base from V and 6 bases from J, leaving 9 bases between. This CDR3 comprises 14 residues. The DNA for the CDR3 is TGCGCCAGCAGCCAAGTTCAGTCTCCCGGGGAGCTGTTTTTT. Translated, it gives CASSQVQSPGELFF.

This rearrangement joins TRBV7-2 to TRBJ2-7; TRBD2 matches at 9 bases. With V trimmed by 3 bases and J by 3 bases, 9 bases remained unmatched. Per germline, CDR1 SGHTA and CDR2 FQGNSA. This CDR3 region has 16 residues. The CDR3 spells CASSLTGISGSYEQYF. The CDR3 region has the DNA TGTGCCAGCAGCTTGACGGGTATTAGCGGGAGCTACGAGCAGTACTTC.

V and J are TRBV5-1 and TRBJ1-3; D is unresolved. This CDR3 is 14 amino acids long. Germline V gene lookup returns CDR1 SGHRS and CDR2 YFSETQ. The germline V and J ends were trimmed by 0 bases and 4 bases, with 8 bases remaining between them. CDR3 DNA sequence: TGCGCCAGCAGCTTGGGTTATGGAGGAAACACCATATATTTT. Translation gives CASSLGYGGNTIYF.

The gene calls are TRBV10-3 and TRBJ1-1; no firm D call. The V and J ends lost 3 bases and 4 bases respectively, with 6 bases between them. CDR3 length equals 12 residues. Germline lookup yields CDR1 ENHRY and CDR2 SYGVKD. CDR3 loop: CAISDISTEAFF. CDR3 sequence (DNA): TGTGCCATCAGTGATATTTCCACTGAAGCTTTCTTT.

The chain uses TRBV30 and TRBJ2-5, with D tentatively TRBD2 (6 bases). This CDR3 is built from 14 residues. Germline assignment: CDR1 GTSNPN and CDR2 SVGIG (reference sequence). V lost 3 bases and J lost 3, with 14 bases in between. CDR3 DNA sequence: TGTGCCTGGAGCTCCGGGGGAGGAGAAGAGACCCAGTACTTC. It translates to CAWSSGGGEETQYF.

The sample holds many counts of this clone. Other DNA sequences in the sample encode the same CDR3. The gene calls are TRBV27 and TRBJ2-7; no clear D gene. V was pared by 3 bases and J by 1 base, with 10 bases between. In germline, CDR1 is MNHEY, CDR2 SMNVEV (reference sequence). There are 14 residues in the CDR3. The CDR3 is CASSFTTHSYEQYF. The CDR3 region has the DNA TGTGCCAGCAGTTTCACAACCCATTCCTACGAGCAGTACTTC.

The gene calls are TRBV4-3 and TRBJ2-1; TRBD2 matches 9 bases. The V and J ends lost 5 bases and 7 bases, in that order; junction bases with no gene match: 6. The CDR3 is 14 amino acids. From germline, CDR1 is LGHNA and CDR2 YSLEER. CDR3 amino acids: CASSEGLALNEQFF. CDR3 nucleotide sequence: TGCGCCAGCAGCGAAGGACTAGCGCTGAATGAGCAGTTCTTC.

V is TRBV30 and J is TRBJ2-1; 9 bases are a match to TRBD2. The germline CDR1 and CDR2 sequences are GTSNPN and SVGIG (reference sequence). The V segment lost 0 bases and the J segment 4 bases; nucleotides outside the gene matches: 4. The CDR3 is 15 residues long. The CDR3 DNA reads TGTGCCTGGAGTGTTCAGCTAGCGGGGTACAATGAGCAGTTCTTC. It is translated as CAWSVQLAGYNEQFF.

V and J are TRBV7-3 and TRBJ2-1; 11 bases are shared with TRBD1. Trimming took 5 bases from V and 10 from J; bases not matched to a gene: 10. Germline V gene lookup returns CDR1 SGHTA and CDR2 FQGTGA. The length of the CDR3 is 15 residues. The CDR3 loop is CASSPGTGGSREQFF. The CDR3 DNA reads TGTGCCAGCAGCCCCGGGACAGGGGGGTCCCGGGAGCAGTTCTTC.

The chain uses TRBV28 and TRBJ2-1; D gene uncertain. CDR3 size: 16 residues. From germline, CDR1 is MDHEN and CDR2 SYDVKM. V was trimmed by 6 bases and J by 0 bases, leaving 15 bases between them. CDR3 sequence: CASRTLSYSSYNEQFF. The CDR3 DNA reads TGTGCCAGCAGGACCCTAAGCTACTCCTCCTACAATGAGCAGTTCTTC.

This chain links TRBV5-1 with TRBJ2-5, with TRBD1 matching 9 bases. Germline CDR1 and CDR2: SGHRS and YFSETQ. V shed 3 bases and J 1 base; nucleotides not matched to a gene: 7. The CDR3 loop spans 16 amino acids. The DNA of the CDR3 is TGCGCCAGCAGCTCCTGGGACAGGGATTTCCAAGAGACCCAGTACTTC. This sequence encodes CASSSWDRDFQETQYF.

The J gene is TRBJ2-7, the V gene TRBV30; D is undetermined. Germline V CDR1 and CDR2: GTSNPN, SVGIG (reference sequence). The CDR3 runs to 14 residues. V lost 3 bases, J lost 3 bases, and 15 bases lay in between. The CDR3 nucleotides read TGTGCCTGGAGCAGAGGCCCAACCCACTACGAGCAGTACTTC. Encoded protein: CAWSRGPTHYEQYF.